Below, 23 T cell receptor beta chains from the same sample are listed, as sequenced in a study of tumor and adjacent non-tumor tissue in lung cancer. A modified ARM-PCR protocol with three rounds of nested PCR amplified TCRbeta. TCRdb passed the multiplex PCR reads through MiXCR, listing each CDR3 protein once. In the table there are about 44,000 distinct CDR3 sequences, approximately 59% of which are singletons. No cell sorting was done before RNA was extracted from the tissue. Distant lung tissue was collected more than 3 cm away from the tumor edge. The sequenced sample consisted of distant non-tumor lung tissue. The receptors originated from a woman between 35 and 50 years old with non-small cell lung cancer.

On this clonotype itself: Likely a read error: the CDR3 ends without its conserved phenylalanine or tryptophan. The J gene is TRBJ2-7, the V gene TRBV6-5, with 7 bases identical to TRBD1. The CDR3 totals 16 residues. Germline V gives CDR1 MNHEY, CDR2 SVGAGI. CDR3 protein: CASSRDSRGSSYEQYS. CDR3 sequence (DNA): TGTGCCAGCAGCAGGGACAGCAGAGGAAGCTCCTACGAACAGTACTCC.

Turning to this clonotype: This could be a read error, since a much larger clone is one nucleotide away. This CDR3 is CASSLRASTYEQYF. CDR3 sequence (DNA): TGCGCCAGCAGCCTCCGGGCCAGTACCTACGAGCAGTACTTC. The chain carries TRBV5-1 and TRBJ2-7; D not resolved. V lost 4 bases, J lost 2 bases, and 13 bases lay in between. This CDR3 has 14 residues. Per the germline V gene, CDR1 is SGHRS and CDR2 is YFSETQ.

This clonotype was counted at least ten times. This chain links TRBV6-2 or TRBV6-3 with TRBJ1-1; D is unresolved. The CDR3 loop spans 12 amino acids. Trimming pared 6 bases from V and 9 bases from J, leaving 14 bases between. Germline V CDR1 and CDR2: MNHEY, SVGEGT. CDR3 sequence reads: CASSDAGFQAFF. The DNA of the CDR3 is TGTGCCAGCAGCGACGCGGGCTTTCAAGCTTTCTTT.

The chain has TRBV6-1 and TRBJ2-1, with D possibly TRBD1 on 5 matching bases. Trimming took off 7 bases at V and 15 bases at J, with 28 bases between the two ends. Germline CDR1 reads MNHNS; CDR2 reads SASEGT. The CDR3 covers 15 residues. CDR3 region: CASTVPGYTYNKRFF. As DNA, the CDR3 is TGTGCCAGCACAGTTCCAGGGTACACCTACAATAAGCGGTTCTTC.

This clonotype was seen a few times. Since the CDR3 does not end with the conserved phenylalanine or tryptophan, this likely comes from a read error. The chain has TRBV2 and TRBJ1-6; maybe TRBD1 (6 bases). The CDR3 runs 17 residues. V was shortened by 1 base and J by 4 bases, with 14 bases between the two germline ends. Germline loops: CDR1 SNHLY, CDR2 FYNNEI. The DNA of the CDR3 is TGTGCCAGCAGTGAAGTGACGGGGGCGCCTTATAATTCACCCCTCCACTCT. Its translation: CASSEVTGAPYNSPLHS.

Turning to this clonotype: Compared with germline, one end of the junction differs, possibly owing to a read error. The V gene is TRBV11-2, the J gene TRBJ2-1; the match to TRBD2 covers 7 bases. This CDR3 contains 16 residues. Germline V gives CDR1 SGHAT, CDR2 FQNNGV. CDR3 bases: TGTGCCAGAAGCTTAGGGCCACAAGCGGGGCGCAATGAGGAGTTCTTC. Amino acids: CARSLGPQAGRNEEFF.

The chain carries TRBV28 and TRBJ2-7; TRBD2 is a possible D gene (6 bases). The germline V gene encodes CDR1 MDHEN and CDR2 SYDVKM. The CDR3 loop spans 15 amino acids. V was clipped by 3 bases and J by 3 bases, with 15 bases between them. The CDR3 here is CASSLGGPKSYEQYF. The CDR3 nucleotides are TGTGCCAGCAGTTTGGGGGGACCGAAAAGCTACGAGCAGTACTTC.

This clonotype was observed a handful of times. A single base separates this from a much larger clone, so it may be a read error. The CDR3: CAGVVRTGDYNEQFF. The DNA of the CDR3 is TGTGCCGGCGTTGTTCGGACAGGGGACTACAATGAGCAGTTCTTC. V is TRBV6-1 and J is TRBJ2-1, with TRBD1 matching 9 bases. The CDR3 contains 15 residues. J was trimmed by 3 bases and V by 11 bases; bases with no gene match: 11. The germline V gene has CDR1 MNHNS and CDR2 SASEGT.

This clonotype has a count of ten or more. This chain links TRBV28 with TRBJ2-6; TRBD1 might be the D (6 bases). In germline, CDR1 is MDHEN, CDR2 SYDVKM. CDR3 length equals 16 residues. Trimming left V 7 bases short and J 0 bases short, with 13 bases between. This CDR3 reads CASTPTGYSGANVLTF. The CDR3 bases are TGTGCCAGCACTCCGACAGGCTACTCTGGGGCCAACGTCCTGACTTTC.

As to this clonotype: One base away lies a much larger clone, so this may be a sequencing read error. The chain is built from TRBV19 and TRBJ1-1; unclear D gene. CDR3 length: 13 residues. Trimming pared 7 bases from V and 5 bases from J, leaving 14 bases between. Looked up from germline, CDR1 is LNHDA and CDR2 is SQIVND (reference sequence). Here the CDR3 reads CASTLTRVTEAFF. CDR3 sequence (DNA): TGTGCCAGTACTCTAACAAGGGTTACTGAAGCTTTCTTT.

CDR3 sequence: CASSFRGAPNQPQHF. CDR3 sequence (DNA): TGTGCCAGCAGCTTTAGAGGGGCACCCAATCAGCCCCAGCATTTT. The chain uses TRBV11-2 and TRBJ1-5, with D possibly being TRBD1 (5 bases). The V end was cut by 3 bases, the J end by 3 bases, with 12 bases between. The CDR3 has 15 residues. From germline, CDR1 is SGHAT and CDR2 FQNNGV.

This clonotype was observed at least ten times. CDR3 loop: CASSEFGQNYEQYF. CDR3 sequence (DNA): TGCGCCAGCAGTGAGTTCGGACAAAACTACGAGCAGTACTTC. V is TRBV10-2 and J is TRBJ2-7, with a tentative D call TRBD1 (5 bases). Trimming removed 1 base from V and 3 bases from J, with 10 bases in between. Germline V gene lookup returns CDR1 WSHSY and CDR2 SAAADI. The CDR3 sequence is 14 residues long.

By share, this clonotype counts as medium-sized. The chain recombines TRBV10-1 with TRBJ2-3; D is unclear. Germline V gives CDR1 WNHNN, CDR2 SYGVQD (reference sequence). The CDR3 consists of 13 residues. Trimming took 3 bases from V and 4 from J, leaving 8 bases between them. This CDR3 is CASSDFSADTQYF. As DNA, the CDR3 is TGCGCCAGCAGTGATTTCAGCGCAGATACGCAGTATTTT.

About this clonotype: The conserved phenylalanine or tryptophan is not found at the CDR3 terminus, so this likely reflects a read error. V gene TRBV11-2 combines with J gene TRBJ2-1, with D possibly called TRBD1 or TRBD2 (5 bases each). Looked up from germline, CDR1 is SGHAT and CDR2 is FQNNGV. V shed 1 base and J shed 4 bases, with 23 bases lying between them. This CDR3 region has 19 residues. DNA for the CDR3: TGTGCCAGCAGCTTAGCTGGGGGTAATCGGAGCGGAGTTTACAATGAGCAGTTCCTC. It encodes CASSLAGGNRSGVYNEQFL.

This clonotype was observed a few times. V gene TRBV25-1 combines with J gene TRBJ2-3, with D perhaps TRBD2 (5 bases). The CDR3 sequence is 13 residues long. The V end lost 7 bases, the J end lost 1 base, and 9 bases lay between the germline ends. Germline CDR1 and CDR2: MGHDK and SYGVNS. The CDR3 loop reads CASTGVGTDTQYF. The CDR3 DNA follows: TGTGCCAGCACCGGGGTGGGCACAGATACGCAGTATTTT.

This clonotype has only a few counts. The final CDR3 position lacks the conserved phenylalanine or tryptophan, pointing to a likely read error. The chain links TRBV11-2 to TRBJ1-2, with D maybe TRBD1 (5 bases). The V gene's germline CDR1 is SGHAT and CDR2 FQNNGV. The CDR3 is 14 amino acids. Trimming pared 6 bases from V and 4 bases from J, leaving 15 bases between. The CDR3 DNA reads TGTGCCAGCAGTTTGCCTCAAGGGGCCTATGGCTACACCTCA. It yields the protein CASSLPQGAYGYTS.

Remarks on this clonotype: At one of its ends the junction is not consistent with the germline gene, which may arise from a read error. V usage is TRBV6-2 or TRBV6-3 and J usage is TRBJ1-1, with 12 bases fitting TRBD1. This CDR3 contains 14 residues. Germline V lookup: CDR1 MNHEY, CDR2 SVGEGT. The CDR3 DNA reads as TGTGCCAGCGGTTACGGGACAGGGGGCACTGAAGCTCTCTTT. Translation: CASGYGTGGTEALF.

A word on this clonotype: Its ends do not fully match the called genes, so a read error is possible. The chain couples TRBV10-2 to TRBJ2-1; TRBD2 matches 10 bases. This CDR3 has 16 residues. Looked up from germline, CDR1 is WSHSY and CDR2 is SAAADI. The CDR3 DNA follows: TGCGCCAGCTGTGAGTCTAGCGGGAGCTCCAACAATGAGCAGTTCTTC. Translated: CASCESSGSSNNEQFF.

Many counts were recorded for this clonotype. The V gene is TRBV28, the J gene TRBJ1-6, with 10 bases identical to TRBD1. The CDR3 is 14 amino acids. After removal of 5 bases from V and 10 bases from J, the junction contained 5 bases not matched to a gene. Per the germline V gene, CDR1 is MDHEN and CDR2 is SYDVKM. The CDR3 protein is CASSARDRGSPLHF. DNA of the CDR3: TGTGCCAGCAGTGCCCGGGACAGGGGCTCACCCCTCCACTTT.

This clonotype occurred once. A read error may produce the germline difference seen at one junction end. V and J are TRBV11-2 and TRBJ2-1, with D maybe TRBD1 (6 bases). This CDR3 comprises 16 residues. CDR1 and CDR2 from the germline V gene are SGHAT and FQNNGV. CDR3 residues: CGSSPPGASRGHEQFF. CDR3 bases: TGTGGCAGCAGCCCCCCAGGGGCGAGCCGCGGCCATGAGCAGTTCTTC.

The rearrangement uses TRBV18 and TRBJ1-5; D is undetermined. The CDR3 sequence is 14 residues long. Germline assignment: CDR1 KGHSH and CDR2 LQKENI. The ends were cut back, 5 bases at V and 4 bases at J, with 12 bases in the middle. CDR3 DNA: TGTGCCAGCTCATACTCTGGTGCGAATCAGCCCCAGCATTTT. Protein sequence: CASSYSGANQPQHF.

There are many counts of this clonotype. The CDR3 DNA reads as TGTGCCAGCAGTAGTGCAGGGATCTCTGGAAACACCATATATTTT. Its protein is CASSSAGISGNTIYF. The chain recombines TRBV28 with TRBJ1-3; tentative D call: TRBD1 (5 bases). CDR3 size: 15 residues. Germline CDR1 and CDR2: MDHEN and SYDVKM. V was clipped by 5 bases and J by 0 bases, with 11 bases between them.

A note on this clonotype: Being one base from a much bigger clone, this may be a read error. The chain combines TRBV29-1 with TRBJ1-1, with 7 bases fitting TRBD1. The CDR3 has 13 residues. Per germline, CDR1 SQVTM and CDR2 ANQGSEA. V shed 8 bases and J 5 bases; nucleotides not matched to a gene: 11. The CDR3 sequence: CSPSDRESTEAFF. The CDR3 DNA sequence: TGCAGCCCTTCAGACAGGGAGTCTACTGAAGCTTTCTTT.